Reported below is one T cell receptor (beta chain). Its specificity is unknown. The data derive from a study of cytomegalovirus exposure and HLA in healthy donors. About the research overall: The same platform was used for the 95 to 150 validation repertoires and the approximately 670 first-cohort repertoires, a later analysis reported.

Only in-frame clones appear in the TCRdb table, and some are missing; sequencing was by immunoSEQ multiplex PCR. In the table there are about 130,000 clones, approximately 90% of which are singletons. Germline values: CDR1 SGHRS, CDR2 YFSETQ. Trimming cost V 3 bases and J 0 bases; bases outside gene matches: 8. The CDR3 is 18 residues long. Study-wide results and limits: A list of more than 150 TCR beta chains associated with cytomegalovirus was given. Most TCRs appeared rarely, but some public TCRs recurred in many donors. First-cohort TCR clusters were later found to tend to co-occur in the 120 or so validation repertoires.

The origin of this receptor is a woman aged 30 to 39 in good health and CMV-seropositive. The chain joins TRBV5-1 to TRBJ2-7, with TRBD2 matching over 14 bases. Sample: PBMCs. CDR3: CASSSLGLAGAGSYEQYF. CDR3 nucleotides: TGCGCCAGCAGCTCCTTGGGACTAGCGGGGGCCGGCTCCTACGAGCAGTACTTC.